The clone carrying this T cell receptor (beta chain) was counted only a few times. Its antigen is unidentified. TCRdb used MiXCR to reprocess the 5' RACE reads, holding one entry per CDR3 protein. The top ten clones hold under 0.9% of a sample with roughly 450,000 distinct CDR3 sequences, more than 25% of them seen once. This sample was included in a study of CD8 T cells in ankylosing spondylitis. The V end was cut by 4 bases, the J end by 10 bases, with 16 bases between. Germline CDR1 reads SNHLY; CDR2 reads FYNNEI. This CDR3 is 14 amino acids long. Broader study findings: Within matched ankylosing spondylitis synovial fluid, disease-linked clones were reportedly significantly enriched. Made up of about eight highly homologous variants, a TCR beta motif appeared characteristic of ankylosing spondylitis blood. Previously reported in reactive arthritis synovial fluid and blood were some of the motif variants. Disease-associated clones were CD8+ and fairly uncommon in peripheral blood.

This TCR came from a male donor with ankylosing spondylitis. The V gene is TRBV2, the J gene TRBJ2-2, with D unclear. Material: blood, either unsorted or a sorted T cell fraction (not recorded which). DNA for the CDR3: TGTGCCAGCAGTGTTTCCAGATACGAAGCGGAGCTGTTTTTT. Translated: CASSVSRYEAELFF.